This TCR beta chain is drawn from a study of control samples from healthy donors and cancer patients. Repertoires were generated with immunoSEQ multiplex PCR, while TCRdb's copy carries only in-frame clones and drops some. The sample contains roughly 92,000 clones, 85% to 90% of which appear only once. This CDR3 comprises 14 residues. From germline, CDR1 is SQVTM and CDR2 ANQGSEA. With 3 bases removed from V and 2 bases from J, the gap between germline ends came to 12 bases. Sequenced material: blood. The genes are TRBV29-1 and TRBJ2-3; the D gene is possibly TRBD1 (6 bases). The source is an older woman in good health. CDR3 nucleotides: TGCAGCGTTGACGGGACATCATCCACAGATACGCAGTATTTT. It codes for CSVDGTSSTDTQYF.